This TCR beta chain was profiled in a study of neurological immune-mediated disorders (dated by TCRdb to about 2019). Describing the broader study: The study compared peripheral blood TCR-beta repertoires of HTLV-I-associated myelopathy (HAM/TSP) patients, multiple sclerosis patients and healthy controls using UMI-based sequencing. The cohort included 60 to 70 subjects: some 15 with HAM/TSP, about 34 with multiple sclerosis, and roughly 20 healthy controls. The approximately 110 TCR-beta libraries included longitudinal samples, technical triplicates and paired sorted CD4+ and CD8+ T-cell subsets alongside PBMC samples.

Healthy controls were blood bank volunteers in Maryland, USA. For unsorted PBMC libraries, 2 million PBMCs were used after storage in RNAlater at -80 degrees C until RNA extraction. Peripheral blood underwent Ficoll-Hypaque density gradient centrifugation to isolate PBMCs, which were then cryopreserved in liquid nitrogen. Comments on this clonotype: Its antigen is not yet known. The sample holds no much larger clone one base away, and base qualities are not on file.

To synthesize cDNA, template-switch 5'RACE was performed with a primer carrying a 10-nucleotide random unique molecular identifier so that each TCR transcript was tagged. Every sequencing run yielded over 160 million TCR-beta sequences covering 15-18 subjects. The RNeasy kit was used for extraction of total RNA. TCR-beta VDJ regions were amplified with primers for the TCR constant region and the 5'RACE anchor, using the KAPA Real-time Library Amplification kit. A first PCR added sample indexes and Illumina adaptors, and a second PCR then raised library yield. After Ampure bead purification, the roughly 650 bp TCR product was size-selected on a 2% E-gel SizeSelection system. Before pooling, libraries had their quality checked on a Bioanalyzer, their concentration measured with Qubit, and their quantity determined with the Kapa Library Quantification kit. An Illumina HiSeq 2500 was used to sequence the libraries paired-end at 2 x 150 bp. To increase sequence diversity, about 25-31% phiX was spiked into each library pool. Turning to the authors' computational methods: The UMI-based MiGEC pipeline processed quality-filtered reads and removed over 80% of raw TCR sequences during error correction. VDJ genes were aligned to IMGT germline references, and each clonotype was defined by a unique CDR3 amino acid sequence together with V-J genes. Clonal expansion, Shannon diversity and CDR3 relatedness (CalcPairwiseDistances, ClusterSamples) were evaluated with VDJtools, and phylogenetic trees were built with CLCbio workbench. Expanded clones were defined as having at least 8 unique UMIs, based on coefficient-of-variation modelling across technical triplicates. Using fastp at Q25 and MiXCR, TCRdb reprocessed the public reads and kept productive beta chains. Rows are unified per CDR3 protein, each entry keeping the most common DNA and genes. The V and J calls and clone size are TCRdb's, not the authors'. A total of more than 70,000 distinct CDR3 sequences appear in this sample, more than 15% of them only once. The leading ten clones occupy approximately 15% of the sample.

Broader findings and caveats from the paper: The highest TCR clonal expansion was observed in HAM/TSP patients, whereas the lowest was observed in MS patients, even when compared with healthy controls. Expanded clones from different subjects shared no identical CDR3 amino acid sequences, which suggests that TCR-beta repertoires were private in all groups.

CDR1 and CDR2 are read off the germline V gene (reference sequence) as SEHNR and FQNEAQ. Between the V and J ends, shortened by 3 bases and 3 bases respectively, the junction contains 11 bases. Including cysteine and phenylalanine, the CDR3 has 15 amino acids. Only CDR3 DNA remains: 45 bases, in frame from the first base. The sequenced material came from PBMCs. This TCR derives from a woman aged 40-49 years in good health. The rearranged segments are TRBV7-9 and TRBJ2-2; no D segment can be confidently identified. The DNA sequence follows: TGTGCCAGCAGCTTGTCCCCCGCTGACACCGGGGAGCTGTTTTTT. Its protein is CASSLSPADTGELFF.